Following are 8 T cell receptor beta chains from one sample sequenced in a study of blood T cell repertoires in COVID-19. Profiling relied on immunoSEQ multiplex PCR, and the TCRdb table lists in-frame clones only, not all of them. The profile shows around 66,000 clones, about 90% of them singletons. Sequencing was performed on peripheral blood. The receptor set was obtained from a man between 60 and 75 years old with acute or convalescent COVID-19.

The J gene is TRBJ2-7, the V gene TRBV4-3; D may be TRBD2 (5 bases). CDR1 is LGHNA and CDR2 is YSLEER in the germline V gene. This CDR3 has 20 residues. V was pared by 1 base and J by 3 bases, with 28 bases between. CDR3 protein: CASSQAPLRGLRSPIYEQYF. The CDR3 nucleotides are TGCGCCAGCAGCCAAGCACCCCTCCGAGGACTCCGATCGCCGATCTACGAGCAGTACTTC.

J is TRBJ1-3 and V is TRBV9, with D possibly matching TRBD1 (6 bases). In germline, CDR1 is SGDLS, CDR2 YYNGEE. The CDR3 extends over 14 amino acids. Trimming stripped 4 bases from V and 0 bases from J, with 8 bases between. CDR3 protein: CASSLDSSGNTIYF. CDR3 coding DNA: TGTGCCAGCAGCTTGGACAGCTCTGGAAACACCATATATTTT.

The chain combines TRBV6-5 with TRBJ1-3; D gene unclear. The length of the CDR3 is 16 residues. Trimming cost V 2 bases and J 2 bases, with 13 bases left between them. Germline V gene lookup returns CDR1 MNHEY and CDR2 SVGAGI. CDR3: CASSYVRPRAGNTIYF. In DNA, the CDR3 is TGTGCCAGCAGTTACGTCCGGCCGAGGGCTGGAAACACCATATATTTT.

V usage is TRBV5-4 and J usage is TRBJ1-1, with TRBD1 matching over 7 bases. The J segment lost 1 base and the V segment lost 3 bases, leaving 9 bases of the junction unmatched. The CDR3 is 16 residues long. The germline V gene has CDR1 SGHNT and CDR2 YYREEE (reference sequence). The CDR3 here is CASSSETGARNTEAFF. The CDR3 region has the DNA TGTGCCAGCAGCTCGGAAACAGGGGCACGGAACACTGAAGCTTTCTTT. The full variable domain, with the rest looked up from reference TRBV5-4 and TRBJ1-1, is ETGVTQSPTHLIKTRGQQVTLRCSSQSGHNTVSWYQQALGQGPQFIFQYYREEENGRGNFPPRFSGLQFPNYSSELNVNALELDDSALYLCASSSETGARNTEAFFGQGTRLTVV.

The table lists this clone with a count of one. The V gene is TRBV30, the J gene TRBJ1-6; possibly TRBD1 for D (6 bases). The germline gives CDR1 GTSNPN, CDR2 SVGIG (reference sequence). The CDR3 is made up of 14 amino acids. Between the trimmed V and J ends, which lost 0 bases and 8 bases, there was a span of 11 bases. This chain's CDR3 is CAWSVQGLYSPLHF. The CDR3, as DNA: TGTGCCTGGAGTGTACAGGGCTTATATTCACCCCTCCACTTT.

The rearrangement links TRBV9 to TRBJ1-1, with 10 positions matching TRBD1. V lost 5 bases, J lost 3 bases, and 4 bases stayed unmatched. Germline V gene lookup returns CDR1 SGDLS and CDR2 YYNGEE. This CDR3 has 14 amino acids. The CDR3 coding sequence is TGTGCCAGCAGTTCGGGACAGGGGTACACTGAAGCTTTCTTT. Its protein is CASSSGQGYTEAFF. The variable domain in full, completed from reference TRBV9 and TRBJ1-1, reads DSGVTQTPKHLITATGQRVTLRCSPRSGDLSVYWYQQSLDQGLQFLIQYYNGEERAKGNILERFSAQQFPDLHSELNLSSLELGDSALYFCASSSGQGYTEAFFGQGTRLTVV.

The chain carries TRBV6-5 and TRBJ1-6; 9 nucleotides agree with TRBD1. V lost 8 bases and J lost 11; bases outside the gene matches: 10. Germline lookup yields CDR1 MNHEY and CDR2 SVGAGI. The CDR3 contains 14 residues. The CDR3 DNA is TGTGCCAGCCGAGACGGACAGGGGCGGACACCCCTCCACTTT. Protein: CASRDGQGRTPLHF.

The chain uses TRBV19 and TRBJ1-2, with a tentative D call TRBD1 (6 bases). V was shortened by 1 base and J by 4 bases, with 10 bases between the two germline ends. The length of the CDR3 is 14 residues. Germline loops: CDR1 LNHDA, CDR2 SQIVND (reference sequence). CDR3 DNA: TGTGCCAGTAGTATAGGGACAGAGTTCTATGGCTACACCTTC. Translation: CASSIGTEFYGYTF.